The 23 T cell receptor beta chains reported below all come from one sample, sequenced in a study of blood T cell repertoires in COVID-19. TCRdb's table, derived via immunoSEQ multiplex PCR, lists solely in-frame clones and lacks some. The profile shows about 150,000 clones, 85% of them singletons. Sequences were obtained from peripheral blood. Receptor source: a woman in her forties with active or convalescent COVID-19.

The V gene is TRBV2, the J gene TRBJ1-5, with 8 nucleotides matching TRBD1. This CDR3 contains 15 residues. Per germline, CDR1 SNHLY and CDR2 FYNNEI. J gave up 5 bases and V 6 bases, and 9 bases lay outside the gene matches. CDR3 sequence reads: CASSADRGLYQPQHF. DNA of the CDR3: TGTGCCAGCAGCGCCGACAGGGGATTATATCAGCCCCAGCATTTT.

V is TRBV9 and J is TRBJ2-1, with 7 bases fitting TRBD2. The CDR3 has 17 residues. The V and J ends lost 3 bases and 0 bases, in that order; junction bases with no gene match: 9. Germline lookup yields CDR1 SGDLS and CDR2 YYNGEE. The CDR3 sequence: CASSALQLALSYNEQFF. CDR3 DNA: TGTGCCAGCAGCGCACTCCAACTAGCGCTCTCCTACAATGAGCAGTTCTTC.

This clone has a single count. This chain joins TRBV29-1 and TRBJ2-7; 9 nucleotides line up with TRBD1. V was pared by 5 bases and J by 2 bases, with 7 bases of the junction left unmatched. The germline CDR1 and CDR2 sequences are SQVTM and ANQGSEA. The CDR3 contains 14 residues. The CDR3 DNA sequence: TGCAGCGTTATAGGGACAGGGATCCCCTACGAGCAGTACTTC. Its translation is CSVIGTGIPYEQYF.

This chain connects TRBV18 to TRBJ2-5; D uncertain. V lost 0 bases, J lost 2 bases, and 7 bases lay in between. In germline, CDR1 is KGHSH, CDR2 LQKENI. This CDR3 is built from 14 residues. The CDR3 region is CASSPPAGQETQYF. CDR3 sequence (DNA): TGTGCCAGCTCACCACCGGCCGGGCAAGAGACCCAGTACTTC.

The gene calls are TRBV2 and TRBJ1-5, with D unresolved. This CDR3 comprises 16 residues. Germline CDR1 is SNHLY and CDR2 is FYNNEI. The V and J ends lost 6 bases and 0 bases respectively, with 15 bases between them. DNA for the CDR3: TGTGCCAGCAGCAAGGAGGAGATCAATAGCAATCAGCCCCAGCATTTT. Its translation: CASSKEEINSNQPQHF. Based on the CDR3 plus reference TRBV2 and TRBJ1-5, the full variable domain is EPEVTQTPSHQVTQMGQEVILRCVPISNHLYFYWYRQILGQKVEFLVSFYNNEISEKSEIFDDQFSVERPDGSNFTLKIRSTKLEDSAMYFCASSKEEINSNQPQHFGDGTRLSIL.

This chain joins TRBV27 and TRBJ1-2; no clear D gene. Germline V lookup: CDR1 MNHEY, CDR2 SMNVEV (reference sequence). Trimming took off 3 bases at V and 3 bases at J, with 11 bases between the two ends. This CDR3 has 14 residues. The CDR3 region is CASSFAPEDYGYTF. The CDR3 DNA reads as TGTGCCAGCAGTTTTGCCCCTGAGGACTATGGCTACACCTTC.

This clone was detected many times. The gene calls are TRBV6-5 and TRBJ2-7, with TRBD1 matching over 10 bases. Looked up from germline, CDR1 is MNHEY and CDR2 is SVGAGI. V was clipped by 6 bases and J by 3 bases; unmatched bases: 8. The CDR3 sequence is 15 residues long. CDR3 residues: CASSQRRDRGYEQYF. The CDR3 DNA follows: TGTGCCAGCAGCCAAAGACGGGACAGGGGCTACGAGCAGTACTTC.

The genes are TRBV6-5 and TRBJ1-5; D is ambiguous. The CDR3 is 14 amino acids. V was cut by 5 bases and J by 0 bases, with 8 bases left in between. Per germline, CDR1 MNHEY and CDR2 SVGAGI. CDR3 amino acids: CASSPVDSNQPQHF. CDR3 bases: TGTGCCAGCAGTCCCGTAGATAGCAATCAGCCCCAGCATTTT.

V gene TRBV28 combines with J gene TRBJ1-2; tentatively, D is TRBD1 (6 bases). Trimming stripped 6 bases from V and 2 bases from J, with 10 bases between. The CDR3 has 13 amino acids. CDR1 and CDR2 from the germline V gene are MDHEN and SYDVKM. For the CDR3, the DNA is TGTGCCAGCAGAAGACAGGAGAACTATGGCTACACCTTC. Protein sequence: CASRRQENYGYTF.

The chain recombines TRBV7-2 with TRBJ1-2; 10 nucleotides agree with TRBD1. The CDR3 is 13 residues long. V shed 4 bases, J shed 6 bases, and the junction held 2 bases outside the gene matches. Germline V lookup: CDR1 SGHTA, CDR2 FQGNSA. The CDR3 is CASSYGQGDGYTF. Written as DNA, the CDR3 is TGTGCCAGCAGCTACGGACAGGGGGATGGCTACACCTTC.

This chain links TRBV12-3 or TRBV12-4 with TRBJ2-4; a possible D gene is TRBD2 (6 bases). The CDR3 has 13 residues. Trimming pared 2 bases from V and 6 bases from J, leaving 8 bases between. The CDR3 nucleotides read TGTGCCAGCAGTTTACACGGGAGAAACATTCAGTACTTC. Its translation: CASSLHGRNIQYF.

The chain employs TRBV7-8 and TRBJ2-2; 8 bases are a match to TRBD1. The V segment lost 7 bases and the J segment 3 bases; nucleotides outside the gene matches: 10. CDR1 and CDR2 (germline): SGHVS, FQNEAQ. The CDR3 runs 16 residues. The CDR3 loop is CASTPRKDRDTGELFF. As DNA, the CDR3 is TGTGCCAGCACCCCCCGAAAGGACAGGGACACCGGGGAGCTGTTTTTT.

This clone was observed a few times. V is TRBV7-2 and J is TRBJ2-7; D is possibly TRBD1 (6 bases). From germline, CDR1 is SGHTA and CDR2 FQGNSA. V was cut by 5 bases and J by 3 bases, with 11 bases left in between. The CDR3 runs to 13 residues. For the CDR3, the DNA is TGTGCCAGCAGCCCAAACAGGGACTACGAGCAGTACTTC. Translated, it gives CASSPNRDYEQYF.

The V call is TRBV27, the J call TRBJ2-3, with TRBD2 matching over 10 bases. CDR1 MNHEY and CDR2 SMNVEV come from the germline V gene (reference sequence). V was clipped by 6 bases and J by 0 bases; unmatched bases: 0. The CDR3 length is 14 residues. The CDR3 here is CASRLAGSTDTQYF. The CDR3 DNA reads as TGTGCCAGCAGACTAGCGGGGAGCACAGATACGCAGTATTTT.

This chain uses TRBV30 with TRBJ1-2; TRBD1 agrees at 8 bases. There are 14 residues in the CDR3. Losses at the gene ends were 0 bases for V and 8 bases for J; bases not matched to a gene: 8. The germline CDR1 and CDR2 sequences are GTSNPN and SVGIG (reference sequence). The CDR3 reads CAWSVTGRGQGYTF. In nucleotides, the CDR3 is TGTGCCTGGAGTGTTACGGGCAGGGGGCAAGGCTACACCTTC.

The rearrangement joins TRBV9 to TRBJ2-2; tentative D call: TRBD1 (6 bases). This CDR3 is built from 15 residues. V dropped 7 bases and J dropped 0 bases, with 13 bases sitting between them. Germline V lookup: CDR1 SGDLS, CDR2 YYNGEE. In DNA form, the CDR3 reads TGTGCCAGCTCCTGGGGGCTGTCGAACACCGGGGAGCTGTTTTTT. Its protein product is CASSWGLSNTGELFF.

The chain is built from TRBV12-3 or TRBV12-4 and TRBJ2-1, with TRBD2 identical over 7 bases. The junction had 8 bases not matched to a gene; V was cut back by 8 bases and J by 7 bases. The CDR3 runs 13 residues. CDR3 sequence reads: CASGGGGPNEQFF. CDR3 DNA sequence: TGTGCCAGCGGGGGGGGTGGGCCGAATGAGCAGTTCTTC.

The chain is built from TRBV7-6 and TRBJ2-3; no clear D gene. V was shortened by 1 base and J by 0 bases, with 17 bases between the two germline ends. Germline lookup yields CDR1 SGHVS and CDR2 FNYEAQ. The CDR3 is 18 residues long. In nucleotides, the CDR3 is TGTGCCAGCAGCTTAGGATCTTCGACAAGGTTTAGCACAGATACGCAGTATTTT. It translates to CASSLGSSTRFSTDTQYF.

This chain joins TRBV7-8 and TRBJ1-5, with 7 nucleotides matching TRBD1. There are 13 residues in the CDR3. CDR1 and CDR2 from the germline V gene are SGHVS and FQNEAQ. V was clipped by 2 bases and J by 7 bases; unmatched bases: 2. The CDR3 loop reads CASSLQGVQPQHF. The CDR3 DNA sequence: TGTGCCAGCAGCTTACAGGGGGTACAGCCCCAGCATTTT.

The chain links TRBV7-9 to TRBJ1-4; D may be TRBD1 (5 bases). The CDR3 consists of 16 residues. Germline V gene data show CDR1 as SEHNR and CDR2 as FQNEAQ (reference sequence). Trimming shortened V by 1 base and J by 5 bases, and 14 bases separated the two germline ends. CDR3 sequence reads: CASSLGWTNRNEKLFF. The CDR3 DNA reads TGTGCCAGCAGCTTAGGATGGACAAACCGAAATGAAAAACTGTTTTTT.

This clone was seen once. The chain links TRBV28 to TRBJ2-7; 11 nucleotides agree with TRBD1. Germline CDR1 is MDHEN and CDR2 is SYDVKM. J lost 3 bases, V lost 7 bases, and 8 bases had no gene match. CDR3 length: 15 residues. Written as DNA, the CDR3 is TGTGCCAGCACTACGTGGACAGGGGGCTTCTACGAGCAGTACTTC. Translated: CASTTWTGGFYEQYF.

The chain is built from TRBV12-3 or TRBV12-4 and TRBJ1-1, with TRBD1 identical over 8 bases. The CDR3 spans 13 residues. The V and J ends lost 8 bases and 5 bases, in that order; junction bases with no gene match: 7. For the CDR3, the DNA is TGTGCCAGCCATTTGACAGGGGCGACTGAAGCTTTCTTT. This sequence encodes CASHLTGATEAFF.

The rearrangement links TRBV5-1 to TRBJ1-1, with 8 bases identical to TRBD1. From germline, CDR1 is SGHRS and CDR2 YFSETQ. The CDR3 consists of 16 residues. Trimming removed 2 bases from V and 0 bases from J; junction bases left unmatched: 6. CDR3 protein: CASSFRTGSMNTEAFF. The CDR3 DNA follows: TGCGCCAGCAGCTTCCGGACAGGGAGCATGAACACTGAAGCTTTCTTT.